What follows are 28 T cell receptor beta chains derived from one specimen sequenced in a study of T cell repertoires in cytomegalovirus infection. TCRdb recomputed calls from the reads with MiXCR, one row per CDR3 protein. The sample carries roughly 340,000 distinct CDR3 sequences, 25% to 30% recorded once. No antigens are known for them. Sequenced here: cultured PBMCs, sampled from culture after CMV antigen stimulation. All receptors come from a human donor in good health (CMV status not recorded). Some clones in this sample may be carry-over from other donors' samples.

In its sample, this clonotype was seen a few times. The rearrangement joins TRBV27 to TRBJ2-2; D is possibly TRBD1 (6 bases). Trimming took off 4 bases at V and 1 base at J, with 16 bases between the two ends. This CDR3 is 17 amino acids long. Germline CDR1 MNHEY, CDR2 SMNVEV (reference sequence). The CDR3 is CASSSLRTGRNTGELFF. The CDR3 coding sequence is TGTGCCAGCAGTTCACTCCGAACAGGGCGGAACACCGGGGAGCTGTTTTTT.

The V and J genes are TRBV7-2 and TRBJ2-7; unclear D gene. Germline V gene sequence: CDR1 SGHTA, CDR2 FQGNSA. The CDR3 length is 12 residues. V was cut by 5 bases and J by 5 bases, with 10 bases left in between. In DNA, the CDR3 is TGTGCCAGCAGCCCGGACGCCCACGAGCAGTACTTC. It encodes CASSPDAHEQYF.

The V call is TRBV7-3, the J call TRBJ2-5; D possibly corresponds to TRBD2 (7 bases). This CDR3 contains 14 residues. Germline V gene data show CDR1 as SGHTA and CDR2 as FQGTGA. Deletions cut 4 bases from V and 7 bases from J, with 16 bases between. The chain's CDR3 is CASSSTGGGGTQYF. CDR3 DNA sequence: TGTGCCAGCAGCTCGACAGGTGGCGGGGGGACCCAGTACTTC.

This clonotype turned up a few times. The rearrangement joins TRBV7-2 to TRBJ2-1; 7 nucleotides line up with TRBD1. Germline-derived CDR1 and CDR2 are SGHTA and FQGNSA. The V segment lost 7 bases and the J segment 10 bases; nucleotides outside the gene matches: 16. The CDR3 has 15 amino acids. The CDR3 nucleotides are TGTGCCAGCACAGGAGGACAGGCGCAGGCGTTAGAGCAGTTCTTC. It codes for CASTGGQAQALEQFF.

This clonotype was seen many times. V gene TRBV7-2 combines with J gene TRBJ2-7; tentatively, D is TRBD1 (5 bases). This CDR3 has 15 amino acids. The germline V gene has CDR1 SGHTA and CDR2 FQGNSA. Trimming left V 1 base short and J 2 bases short, with 12 bases between. The CDR3 sequence is CASSLVSTGTYEQYF. In DNA form, the CDR3 reads TGTGCCAGCAGCTTAGTTAGCACAGGTACCTACGAGCAGTACTTC.

This clonotype was counted a few times. The J gene is TRBJ1-1, the V gene TRBV12-3 or TRBV12-4; 9 bases fit TRBD1. This CDR3 has 14 residues. The junction had 4 bases not matched to a gene; V was cut back by 5 bases and J by 3 bases. This CDR3 is CASSRGQGDTEAFF. CDR3 sequence (DNA): TGTGCCAGCAGTCGGGGACAGGGCGACACTGAAGCTTTCTTT.

This clonotype showed up many times. The missing conserved phenylalanine or tryptophan at the end of this CDR3 makes a read error likely. Because the CDR3's place on the DNA is in doubt, the DNA is left out and the CDR3 is given as listed by TCRdb. The chain carries TRBV11-3 and TRBJ2-7. The CDR3 is 10 amino acids long, termini counted. From germline, CDR1 is SGHNT and CDR2 YENEEA. CDR3 region: CASSSSRTVL.

This clonotype was recorded a few times. The CDR3 is CASSPIGAGQPQHF. CDR3 nucleotides: TGTGCCAGCAGTCCTATAGGGGCGGGACAGCCCCAGCATTTT. This chain joins TRBV12-3 or TRBV12-4 and TRBJ1-5; perhaps TRBD1 as D (5 bases). The V end lost 5 bases, the J end lost 7 bases, and 15 bases lay between the germline ends. The CDR3 covers 14 residues.

This chain joins TRBV19 and TRBJ1-2; D is perhaps TRBD1 (6 bases). The CDR3 has 14 residues. The germline V gene has CDR1 LNHDA and CDR2 SQIVND (reference sequence). Trimming shortened V by 4 bases and J by 4 bases, and 13 bases separated the two germline ends. CDR3 nucleotides: TGTGCCAGTAGTAAAGGGGGAGGAGTCTATGGCTACACCTTC. It codes for CASSKGGGVYGYTF.

CDR3 protein: CASSPMRFSYEQYF. DNA for the CDR3: TGTGCCAGCAGCCCTATGAGGTTTTCCTACGAGCAGTACTTC. The chain combines TRBV28 with TRBJ2-7; D is uncertain. The length of the CDR3 is 14 residues. Per germline, CDR1 MDHEN and CDR2 SYDVKM. Trimming took off 6 bases at V and 1 base at J, with 13 bases between the two ends. Combining the CDR3 with reference TRBV28 and TRBJ2-7 gives the whole variable domain DVKVTQSSRYLVKRTGEKVFLECVQDMDHENMFWYRQDPGLGLRLIYFSYDVKMKEKGDIPEGYSVSREKKERFSLILESASTNQTSMYLCASSPMRFSYEQYFGPGTRLTVT.

This clonotype has just a few counts. V and J are TRBV11-2 and TRBJ1-1; 7 bases match TRBD1. J lost 1 base, V lost 2 bases, and 7 bases had no gene match. The CDR3 has 16 amino acids. CDR1 SGHAT and CDR2 FQNNGV come from the germline V gene. CDR3 loop: CASSLSTQGGNTEAFF. CDR3 in DNA: TGTGCCAGCAGCTTAAGCACCCAGGGGGGGAACACTGAAGCTTTCTTT.

V usage is TRBV5-4 and J usage is TRBJ2-1, with TRBD2 matching 7 bases. The CDR3 covers 15 residues. In germline, CDR1 is SGHNT, CDR2 YYREEE (reference sequence). V shed 2 bases and J 0 bases; nucleotides not matched to a gene: 2. For the CDR3, the DNA is TGTGCCAGCAGCTTCCCTAGCGGCTCCTACAATGAGCAGTTCTTC. Translating gives CASSFPSGSYNEQFF. The full variable domain, rest sourced from reference TRBV5-4 and TRBJ2-1, is ETGVTQSPTHLIKTRGQQVTLRCSSQSGHNTVSWYQQALGQGPQFIFQYYREEENGRGNFPPRFSGLQFPNYSSELNVNALELDDSALYLCASSFPSGSYNEQFFGPGTRLTVL.

This clonotype was counted a few times. The chain is built from TRBV7-8 and TRBJ1-5; D perhaps matches TRBD1 (5 bases). The V end was cut by 4 bases, the J end by 7 bases, with 14 bases between. The CDR3 is made up of 14 amino acids. Germline V CDR1 and CDR2: SGHVS, FQNEAQ. In DNA, the CDR3 is TGTGCCAGCAGCTCCGGGGGGGAGGGGCAGCCCCAGCATTTT. Translating it yields CASSSGGEGQPQHF.

This clonotype was seen only a few times. The chain has TRBV7-2 and TRBJ2-7, with 7 bases that match TRBD2. Germline-derived CDR1 and CDR2 are SGHTA and FQGNSA. J was trimmed by 3 bases and V by 2 bases; bases with no gene match: 7. This CDR3 is built from 15 residues. Here the CDR3 DNA reads TGTGCCAGCAGCTTATCCGTTGGACTAGGCTACGAGCAGTACTTC. This gives the protein CASSLSVGLGYEQYF.

This clonotype was found a few times. V gene TRBV6-1 combines with J gene TRBJ2-7, with 9 positions matching TRBD1. V was pared by 8 bases and J by 5 bases, with 4 bases of the junction left unmatched. This CDR3 has 12 amino acids. Germline lookup yields CDR1 MNHNS and CDR2 SASEGT. The CDR3 region is CASETGGNEQYF. CDR3 bases: TGTGCCAGCGAGACAGGGGGAAACGAGCAGTACTTC.

The J gene is TRBJ2-3, the V gene TRBV9, with 10 nucleotides matching TRBD2. Germline V gene data show CDR1 as SGDLS and CDR2 as YYNGEE. The CDR3 contains 17 residues. Trimming cost V 0 bases and J 2 bases; bases outside gene matches: 6. The chain's CDR3 is CASSVERAGGSTDTQYF. As DNA, the CDR3 is TGTGCCAGCAGCGTAGAAAGAGCGGGGGGGTCCACAGATACGCAGTATTTT.

The V and J genes are TRBV12-3 or TRBV12-4 and TRBJ2-7; D remains unclear. The CDR3 has 13 amino acids. V was cut by 8 bases and J by 5 bases, with 16 bases left in between. CDR3 coding DNA: TGTGCCAGCGGATTAGAAACAATCCACGAGCAGTACTTC. This translates into CASGLETIHEQYF.

This rearrangement joins TRBV27 to TRBJ2-4, with TRBD2 identical over 11 bases. The germline gives CDR1 MNHEY, CDR2 SMNVEV (reference sequence). The V gene end was trimmed by 6 bases and the J gene end by 7 bases; junction bases not matched to a gene: 8. This CDR3 comprises 15 residues. This chain's CDR3 is CASRTIAGGMNIQYF. DNA of the CDR3: TGTGCCAGCAGGACAATAGCGGGAGGGATGAACATTCAGTACTTC.

CDR3 region: CASSISGTGEKTQYF. CDR3 sequence (DNA): TGTGCCAGTAGTATCTCCGGGACAGGGGAAAAGACCCAGTACTTC. The chain uses TRBV19 and TRBJ2-5; TRBD1 agrees at 10 bases. CDR1 is LNHDA, CDR2 SQIVND, per germline (reference sequence). The CDR3 sequence is 15 residues long. The trim removed 3 bases at V and 6 bases at J, leaving 7 bases unmatched.

The rearrangement joins TRBV28 to TRBJ2-1; 10 positions agree with TRBD1. Germline CDR1 reads MDHEN; CDR2 reads SYDVKM. The CDR3 totals 16 residues. J gave up 4 bases and V 6 bases, and 9 bases lay outside the gene matches. The CDR3 reads CASRPTPGQGYNEQFF. The CDR3 nucleotides read TGTGCCAGCAGACCGACACCGGGACAGGGGTACAATGAGCAGTTCTTC.

The V call is TRBV20-1, the J call TRBJ2-3; unclear D gene. The CDR3 contains 14 residues. The germline V gene encodes CDR1 DFQATT and CDR2 SNEGSKA (reference sequence). Trimming shortened V by 6 bases and J by 4 bases, and 17 bases separated the two germline ends. The CDR3 DNA sequence: TGCAGTGCCTTTAACCCACCTGGCGCAGATACGCAGTATTTT. This translates into CSAFNPPGADTQYF.

This CDR3 is CASSLTVLTGVDGYTF. The CDR3 bases are TGTGCCAGCAGCTTAACCGTACTTACAGGGGTGGATGGCTACACCTTC. The rearrangement uses TRBV7-2 and TRBJ1-2; 7 bases are shared with TRBD1. Germline CDR1 is SGHTA and CDR2 is FQGNSA. The CDR3 extends over 16 amino acids. V lost 2 bases and J lost 6; bases outside the gene matches: 12.

This clonotype came up a few times. The CDR3 sequence: CAISDLNGGPNTIYF. The CDR3 nucleotides are TGTGCCATCAGTGACCTCAACGGGGGACCAAACACCATATATTTT. This chain links TRBV10-3 with TRBJ1-3, with a tentative D call TRBD1 (5 bases). The CDR3 contains 15 residues. Trimming took off 3 bases at V and 6 bases at J, with 15 bases between the two ends. CDR1 and CDR2 from the germline V gene are ENHRY and SYGVKD.

In its sample, this clonotype was seen many times. The chain combines TRBV7-2 with TRBJ2-1, with a tentative D call TRBD2 (6 bases). The germline gives CDR1 SGHTA, CDR2 FQGNSA. The CDR3 has 14 amino acids. The V end lost 4 bases, the J end lost 4 bases, and 11 bases lay between the germline ends. For the CDR3, the DNA is TGTGCCAGCAGCTCGGGACTCCGATACAATGAGCAGTTCTTC. Residues: CASSSGLRYNEQFF.

J is TRBJ1-3 and V is TRBV7-8; D possibly corresponds to TRBD1 (5 bases). The V end was cut by 2 bases, the J end by 2 bases, with 7 bases between. The CDR3 totals 14 residues. Germline V gene sequence: CDR1 SGHVS, CDR2 FQNEAQ. CDR3 residues: CASSLSRAGNTIYF. Written as DNA, the CDR3 is TGTGCCAGCAGCTTATCCAGGGCTGGAAACACCATATATTTT.

The chain carries TRBV5-4 and TRBJ2-3; tentatively, D is TRBD2 (5 bases). Germline V gene lookup returns CDR1 SGHNT and CDR2 YYREEE (reference sequence). The germline V and J ends were trimmed by 3 bases and 6 bases, with 20 bases remaining between them. CDR3 length: 16 amino acids. The CDR3 sequence: CASSSIFQRPEDTQYF. CDR3 in DNA: TGTGCCAGCAGCTCTATCTTCCAGCGGCCCGAGGATACGCAGTATTTT.

V usage is TRBV24-1 and J usage is TRBJ2-5; D unclear. V lost 7 bases and J 5 bases, leaving 13 bases between the germline ends. Germline lookup yields CDR1 KGHDR and CDR2 SFDVKD. CDR3 length: 13 amino acids. CDR3 in amino acids: CATRRTSSETQYF. The CDR3 DNA is TGTGCCACCAGGAGGACCTCCTCGGAGACCCAGTACTTC.

This clonotype came up a few times. This CDR3 is CASSPAGIGYTF. The CDR3 region has the DNA TGTGCCAGCTCACCAGCAGGGATTGGCTACACCTTC. The chain has TRBV18 and TRBJ1-2; TRBD1 is a possible D gene (5 bases). Germline V CDR1 and CDR2: KGHSH, LQKENI. The CDR3 totals 12 residues. Trimming cost V 2 bases and J 7 bases, with 8 bases left between them.